This TCR beta chain was sequenced for a study of OX40 agonist ivuxolimab in advanced cancers. Study details: Three patients showed partial responses: one hepatocellular carcinoma and two cutaneous melanoma cases. Regarding the study as a whole: Expanded clones were, on average, more numerous in CD8+ T cells than in CD4+.

With respect to this clone: Antigen specificity is unknown.

The germline V gene encodes CDR1 MNHNS and CDR2 SASEGT. With V trimmed by 4 bases and J by 1 base, 7 bases remained unmatched. The CDR3 is made up of 16 amino acids. Repertoires were generated with immunoSEQ multiplex PCR, while TCRdb's copy carries only in-frame clones and drops some. The sample lists roughly 110,000 clones, approximately 90% occurring once. This TCR derives from an adult with an advanced solid tumor such as melanoma, head and neck, liver or kidney cancer. This sequence joins TRBV6-1 and TRBJ1-2; 9 nucleotides align to TRBD1. This sample comprised CD4+ or CD8+ T cells sorted from blood, obtained in a trial of the OX40 agonist ivuxolimab. The CDR3 here is CASSAGTGSYNYGYTF. CDR3 nucleotide sequence: TGTGCCAGCAGTGCCGGGACAGGGAGCTATAACTATGGCTACACCTTC.